The clone carrying this T cell receptor (beta chain) was observed a few times. This CDR3 is 15 amino acids long. V lost 1 base to trimming and J lost 3 bases, with 12 bases between them. Germline values: CDR1 SGHAT, CDR2 FQNNGV. The assay was immunoSEQ multiplex PCR, and TCRdb's table has in-frame clones only and misses some. Of 75,000 to 100,000 clones listed, around 75% are singletons. This sample stems from a study of blood T cell repertoires in COVID-19. Sequenced material: peripheral blood. The chain has TRBV11-2 and TRBJ1-2; D unclear. The source of this sequence is a man in his 70s with acute or convalescent COVID-19. The CDR3 DNA follows: TGTGCCAGCAGCTTAGCGGGGAGAGTGGACTATGGCTACACCTTC. Amino acid sequence: CASSLAGRVDYGYTF. Combining the CDR3 with reference TRBV11-2 and TRBJ1-2 gives the whole variable domain EAGVAQSPRYKIIEKRQSVAFWCNPISGHATLYWYQQILGQGPKLLIQFQNNGVVDDSQLPKDRFSAERLKGVDSTLKIQPAKLEDSAVYLCASSLAGRVDYGYTFGSGTRLTVV.